This is a list of T cell receptor beta chains from one sample in a study of T-cell reconstitution after alpha-beta-depleted transplantation in children. MiXCR was run by TCRdb on the PCR reads, yielding one entry per CDR3 protein. Found here are 490,000 or so distinct CDR3 sequences, about 10% of them singletons; the top ten hold 2%. Sequenced material: PBMCs, taken before TCRalphabeta/CD19-depleted stem cell transplant. All receptors derive from a child aged 2 to 15 with inherited bone marrow failure, due to receive a stem cell transplant. Both conserved end residues are trimmed from each CDR3.

>TRBV5-6
ASSLEWGAAETQY
>TRBV12-3/TRBV12-4
ASQTSYNEQF
>TRBV6-1
ASSPSDRGFTDTQY
>TRBV6-5
ASSYSIYGSGELF
>TRBV7-2
ASSPGSGTYYEQY
>TRBV7-8
ASSLELKHNEQF
>TRBV10-2
ASRKGLADTDTQY
>TRBV6-5
ASSYAPYQETQY
>TRBV4-3
ASSQVGPTSGRGNEQF
>TRBV28
ASGRLISTDTQY
>TRBV4-2
ASSQAPPGQGGNTIY
>TRBV7-6
ASSLGQGPRF
>TRBV7-9
ASSFFSRSGDEQY
>TRBV5-1
ASNWGGGPDEQF
>TRBV7-9
ASSGGRYSPLH
>TRBV20-1
SAIPGLAGQPTDTQY
>TRBV5-1
ASSLTGPSTDTQY
>TRBV19
ASSMGQTYNEQF
>TRBV28
ASSLEAGKRHEQF
>TRBV12-3/TRBV12-4
ASSRHEQF
>TRBV19
ASSIPIGEGQF
>TRBV4-3
ASSQDFPSTYEQY
>TRBV28
ASSLATRTGDTEAF
>TRBV11-2
ASSLVGLTSAETQY
>TRBV7-2
ASSSLTGVANTIY
>TRBV7-2
ASSPGLAASTDTQY
>TRBV24-1
ATRSGGSGANVLT
>TRBV10-3
AISESYRGETGELF
>TRBV4-2
ASSQAGARVGGANVLT
>TRBV6-1
ASSSAVGSYNEQF
>TRBV5-6
ASSLVPSGRSNEQF
>TRBV21-1
ASSSSVTGNTGELF
>TRBV12-3/TRBV12-4
ASSPTSGSLTDTQY
>TRBV7-7
ASSHGNSGSTDTQY
>TRBV7-9
ACWTGPSYEQY
>TRBV7-9
ASSADTRRLLD
>TRBV2
ASSEARTKAYEQY
>TRBV30
AWLGTIYGYT
>TRBV20-1
SVSREARDDTQY